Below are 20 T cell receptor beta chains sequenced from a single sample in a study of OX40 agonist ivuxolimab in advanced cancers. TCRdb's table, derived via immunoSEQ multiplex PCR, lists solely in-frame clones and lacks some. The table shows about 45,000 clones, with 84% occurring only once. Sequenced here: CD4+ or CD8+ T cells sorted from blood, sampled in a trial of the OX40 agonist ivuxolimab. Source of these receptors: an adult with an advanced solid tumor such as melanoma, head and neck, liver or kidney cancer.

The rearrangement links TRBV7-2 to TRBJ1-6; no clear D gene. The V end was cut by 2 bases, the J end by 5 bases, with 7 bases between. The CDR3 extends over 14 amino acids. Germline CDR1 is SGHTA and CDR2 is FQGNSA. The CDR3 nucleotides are TGTGCCAGCAGCTTATGGGGTAATAATTCACCCCTCCACTTT. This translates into CASSLWGNNSPLHF.

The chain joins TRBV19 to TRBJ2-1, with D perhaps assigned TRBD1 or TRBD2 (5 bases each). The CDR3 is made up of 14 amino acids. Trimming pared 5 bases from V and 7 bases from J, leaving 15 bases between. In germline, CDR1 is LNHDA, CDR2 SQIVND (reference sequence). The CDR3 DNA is TGTGCCAGTAGTGGGGACCCGGGGTTTAATGAGCAGTTCTTC. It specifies CASSGDPGFNEQFF.

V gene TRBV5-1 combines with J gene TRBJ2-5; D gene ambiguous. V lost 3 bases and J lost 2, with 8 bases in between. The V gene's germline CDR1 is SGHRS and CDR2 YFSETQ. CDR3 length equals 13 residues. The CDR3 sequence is CASSSHGQETQYF. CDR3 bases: TGCGCCAGCAGCTCCCACGGGCAAGAGACCCAGTACTTC.

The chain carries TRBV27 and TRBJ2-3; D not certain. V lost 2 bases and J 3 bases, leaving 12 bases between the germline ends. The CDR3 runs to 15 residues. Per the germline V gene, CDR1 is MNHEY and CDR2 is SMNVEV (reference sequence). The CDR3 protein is CASSLRQVDTDTQYF. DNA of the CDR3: TGTGCCAGCAGTTTACGACAAGTAGATACAGATACGCAGTATTTT.

The DNA for the CDR3 is TGTGCCAGCAGTGATTCGGCTAGCGGGAGCGGGTATACGCAGTATTTT. Its protein is CASSDSASGSGYTQYF. The V call is TRBV2, the J call TRBJ2-3; 10 bases agree with TRBD2. V lost 3 bases to trimming and J lost 7 bases; unmatched junction nucleotides: 10. In germline, CDR1 is SNHLY, CDR2 FYNNEI. The CDR3 totals 16 residues.

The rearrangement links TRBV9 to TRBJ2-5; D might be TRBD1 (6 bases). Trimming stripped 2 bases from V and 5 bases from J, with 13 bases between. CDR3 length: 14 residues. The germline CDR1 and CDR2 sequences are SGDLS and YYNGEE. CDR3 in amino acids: CASSVNRVEETQYF. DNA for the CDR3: TGTGCCAGCAGCGTTAACAGGGTGGAGGAGACCCAGTACTTC.

Written as DNA, the CDR3 is TGTGCCAGCAGTTACCGCGGCCCAGGGGGCACTGAAGCTTTCTTT. Translating gives CASSYRGPGGTEAFF. This chain uses TRBV6-4 with TRBJ1-1; TRBD1 matches at 7 bases. The CDR3 length is 15 residues. Germline trimming cut 5 bases from V and 4 bases from J; bases unmatched to any gene: 10. CDR1 MRHNA and CDR2 SNTAGT come from the germline V gene.

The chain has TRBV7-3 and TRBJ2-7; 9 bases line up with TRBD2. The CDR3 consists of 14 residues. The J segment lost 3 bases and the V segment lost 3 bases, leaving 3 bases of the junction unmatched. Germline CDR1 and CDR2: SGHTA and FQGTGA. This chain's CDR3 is CASSFAGGNYEQYF. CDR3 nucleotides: TGTGCCAGCAGCTTTGCGGGAGGGAACTACGAGCAGTACTTC. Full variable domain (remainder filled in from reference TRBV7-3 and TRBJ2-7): GAGVSQTPSNKVTEKGKYVELRCDPISGHTALYWYRQSLGQGPEFLIYFQGTGAADDSGLPNDRFFAVRPEGSVSTLKIQRTERGDSAVYLCASSFAGGNYEQYFGPGTRLTVT.

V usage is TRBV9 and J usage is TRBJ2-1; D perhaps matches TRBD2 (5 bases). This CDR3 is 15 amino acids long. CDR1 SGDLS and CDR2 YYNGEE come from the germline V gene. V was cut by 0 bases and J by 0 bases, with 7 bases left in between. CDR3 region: CASSVGTSSYNEQFF. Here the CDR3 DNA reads TGTGCCAGCAGCGTAGGTACTAGCTCCTACAATGAGCAGTTCTTC.

The CDR3: CASSYSGGKGEKLFF. As DNA, the CDR3 is TGTGCCAGCAGTTACTCGGGAGGGAAGGGTGAAAAACTGTTTTTT. The chain recombines TRBV6-5 with TRBJ1-4; D not certain. Germline V gene data show CDR1 as MNHEY and CDR2 as SVGAGI. CDR3 size: 15 residues. V gave up 0 bases and J gave up 7 bases, with 12 bases separating them.

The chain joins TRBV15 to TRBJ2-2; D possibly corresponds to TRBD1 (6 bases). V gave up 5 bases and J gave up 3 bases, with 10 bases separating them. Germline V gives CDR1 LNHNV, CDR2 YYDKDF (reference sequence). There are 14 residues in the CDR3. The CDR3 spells CATSGKGDTGELFF. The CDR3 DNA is TGTGCCACCAGCGGGAAGGGGGACACCGGGGAGCTGTTTTTT.

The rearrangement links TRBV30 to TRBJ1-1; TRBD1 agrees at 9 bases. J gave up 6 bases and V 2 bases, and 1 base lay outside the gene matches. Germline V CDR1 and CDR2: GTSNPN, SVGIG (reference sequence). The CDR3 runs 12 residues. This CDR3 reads CAWSTGGSEAFF. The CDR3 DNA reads TGTGCCTGGAGTACAGGGGGCTCTGAAGCTTTCTTT.

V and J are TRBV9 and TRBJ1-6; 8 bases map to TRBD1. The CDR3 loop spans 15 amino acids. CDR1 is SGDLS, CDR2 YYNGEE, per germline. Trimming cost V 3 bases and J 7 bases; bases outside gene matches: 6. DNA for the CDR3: TGTGCCAGCAGCGCGACAGGGGATGGGAATTCACCCCTCCACTTT. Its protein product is CASSATGDGNSPLHF.

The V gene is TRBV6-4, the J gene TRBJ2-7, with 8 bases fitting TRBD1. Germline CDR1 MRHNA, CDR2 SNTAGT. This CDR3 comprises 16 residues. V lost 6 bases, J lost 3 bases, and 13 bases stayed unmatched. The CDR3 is CASRSGFRGPFYEQYF. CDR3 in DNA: TGTGCCAGCAGATCCGGCTTCAGGGGGCCATTCTACGAGCAGTACTTC.

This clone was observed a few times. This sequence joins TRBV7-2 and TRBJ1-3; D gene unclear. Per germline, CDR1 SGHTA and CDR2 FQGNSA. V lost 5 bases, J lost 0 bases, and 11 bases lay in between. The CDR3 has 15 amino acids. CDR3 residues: CASSPIQTSGNTIYF. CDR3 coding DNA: TGTGCCAGCAGCCCCATTCAGACCTCTGGAAACACCATATATTTT.

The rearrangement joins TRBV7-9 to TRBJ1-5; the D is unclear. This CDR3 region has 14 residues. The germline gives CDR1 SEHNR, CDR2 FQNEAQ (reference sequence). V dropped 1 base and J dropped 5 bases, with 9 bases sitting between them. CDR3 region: CASSLGYGDQPQHF. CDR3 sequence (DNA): TGTGCCAGCAGCTTAGGTTATGGGGATCAGCCCCAGCATTTT.

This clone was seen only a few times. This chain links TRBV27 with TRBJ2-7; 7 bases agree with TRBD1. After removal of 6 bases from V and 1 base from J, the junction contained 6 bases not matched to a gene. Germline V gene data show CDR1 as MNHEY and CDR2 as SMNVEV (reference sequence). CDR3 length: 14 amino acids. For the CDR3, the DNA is TGTGCCAGCAGACCGGGACAGAGATCCTACGAGCAGTACTTC. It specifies CASRPGQRSYEQYF.

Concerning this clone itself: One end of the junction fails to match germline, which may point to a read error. The CDR3 reads CASSQERGRPNEKLFF. DNA for the CDR3: TGCGCCAGCAGCCAAGAAAGAGGACGGCCTAATGAAAAACTGTTTTTT. The V gene is TRBV7-9, the J gene TRBJ1-4; D ambiguous. This CDR3 is built from 16 residues. In germline, CDR1 is SEHNR, CDR2 FQNEAQ (reference sequence).

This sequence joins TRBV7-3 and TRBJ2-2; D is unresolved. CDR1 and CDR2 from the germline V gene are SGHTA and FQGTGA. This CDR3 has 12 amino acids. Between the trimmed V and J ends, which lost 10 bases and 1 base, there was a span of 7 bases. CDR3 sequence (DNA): TGTGCCACCCCGGAGAACACCGGGGAGCTGTTTTTT. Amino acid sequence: CATPENTGELFF.

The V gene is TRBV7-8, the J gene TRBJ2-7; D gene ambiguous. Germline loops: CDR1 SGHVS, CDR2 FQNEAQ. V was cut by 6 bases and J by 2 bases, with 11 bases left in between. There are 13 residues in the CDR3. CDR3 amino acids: CASSSRTAYEQYF. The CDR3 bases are TGTGCCAGCAGTTCCCGGACGGCCTACGAGCAGTACTTC.